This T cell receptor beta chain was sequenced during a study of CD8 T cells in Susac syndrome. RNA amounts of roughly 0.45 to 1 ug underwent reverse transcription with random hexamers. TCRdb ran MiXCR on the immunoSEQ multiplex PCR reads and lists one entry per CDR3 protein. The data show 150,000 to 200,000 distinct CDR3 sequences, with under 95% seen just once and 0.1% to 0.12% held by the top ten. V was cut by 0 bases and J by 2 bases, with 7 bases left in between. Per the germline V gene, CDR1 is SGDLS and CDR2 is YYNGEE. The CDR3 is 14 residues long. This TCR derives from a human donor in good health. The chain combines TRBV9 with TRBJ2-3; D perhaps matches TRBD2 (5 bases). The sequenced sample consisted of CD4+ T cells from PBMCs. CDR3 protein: CASSVDGLTDTQYF. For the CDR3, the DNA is TGTGCCAGCAGCGTAGATGGACTCACAGATACGCAGTATTTT.